The 27 T cell receptor beta chains reported below all come from one sample, sequenced in a study of T cell responses to AZD1222 COVID-19 vaccine. Sequencing was performed with immunoSEQ multiplex PCR; in TCRdb, only in-frame clones are kept and a portion is missing. The sample holds about 120,000 clones, around 84% seen once. Sequenced material: peripheral blood, taken 28 days after the second AZD1222 dose. Receptor source: an adult who received the AZD1222 COVID-19 vaccine.

The DNA of the CDR3 is TGCGCCAGCAGCCCAAGAAATGGACAGCTTTACAATGAGCAGTTCTTC. Its translation: CASSPRNGQLYNEQFF. This rearrangement joins TRBV4-1 to TRBJ2-1; possible D gene TRBD1, 6 bases. Germline V gene sequence: CDR1 MGHRA, CDR2 YSYEKL. Deletions cut 4 bases from V and 4 bases from J, with 17 bases between. The CDR3 spans 16 residues.

This chain uses TRBV15 with TRBJ2-1, with a weak D call TRBD1 (6 bases). Trimming shortened V by 3 bases and J by 8 bases, and 14 bases separated the two germline ends. Germline lookup yields CDR1 LNHNV and CDR2 YYDKDF (reference sequence). The CDR3 loop spans 14 amino acids. CDR3 sequence reads: CATSSHTGPYEQFF. The CDR3 DNA is TGTGCCACCAGCAGTCATACAGGGCCTTATGAGCAGTTCTTC.

The rearrangement uses TRBV14 and TRBJ2-2, with D uncertain. The CDR3 spans 13 residues. With 4 bases removed from V and 5 bases from J, the gap between germline ends came to 8 bases. CDR1 and CDR2 from the germline V gene are SGHDN and FVKESK. In DNA form, the CDR3 reads TGTGCCAGCAGCCTTAAAAGGACCGGGGAGCTGTTTTTT. It codes for CASSLKRTGELFF.

The rearrangement uses TRBV5-1 and TRBJ2-1; 15 bases line up with TRBD2. The CDR3 totals 15 residues. V lost 4 bases and J lost 10; bases outside the gene matches: 6. CDR1 SGHRS and CDR2 YFSETQ come from the germline V gene. CDR3 in amino acids: CASSQGLAGGEEQFF. CDR3 DNA sequence: TGCGCCAGCAGCCAGGGACTAGCGGGAGGCGAGGAGCAGTTCTTC. The full variable domain, completed using reference TRBV5-1 and TRBJ2-1, is KAGVTQTPRYLIKTRGQQVTLSCSPISGHRSVSWYQQTPGQGLQFLFEYFSETQRNKGNFPGRFSGRQFSNSRSEMNVSTLELGDSALYLCASSQGLAGGEEQFFGPGTRLTVL.

This chain links TRBV10-3 with TRBJ1-5; 10 nucleotides line up with TRBD1. The CDR3 totals 15 residues. V gave up 3 bases and J gave up 2 bases; unmatched junction bases: 1. CDR1 and CDR2 (germline): ENHRY, SYGVKD. This CDR3 is CAISDGTGGNQPQHF. The CDR3 DNA reads as TGTGCCATCAGTGATGGGACAGGGGGCAATCAGCCCCAGCATTTT.

The genes are TRBV10-1 and TRBJ2-7; TRBD1 might be the D (8 bases). From germline, CDR1 is WNHNN and CDR2 SYGVQD (reference sequence). The CDR3 has 15 residues. V was shortened by 6 bases and J by 4 bases, with 19 bases between the two germline ends. CDR3 residues: CASSAQGAGEYEQYF. In nucleotides, the CDR3 is TGCGCCAGCAGCGCCCAGGGGGCGGGAGAGTACGAGCAGTACTTC.

The J gene is TRBJ2-7, the V gene TRBV15; 7 nucleotides align to TRBD1. The V segment lost 5 bases and the J segment 0 bases; nucleotides outside the gene matches: 7. Looked up from germline, CDR1 is LNHNV and CDR2 is YYDKDF (reference sequence). This CDR3 has 15 residues. CDR3 residues: CATSEPGQSSYEQYF. CDR3 bases: TGTGCCACCAGCGAACCGGGACAGAGCTCCTACGAGCAGTACTTC. Based on the CDR3 plus reference TRBV15 and TRBJ2-7, the full variable domain is DAMVIQNPRYQVTQFGKPVTLSCSQTLNHNVMYWYQQKSSQAPKLLFHYYDKDFNNEADTPDNFQSRRPNTSFCFLDIRSPGLGDTAMYLCATSEPGQSSYEQYFGPGTRLTVT.

A note on this clone: Other nucleotide sequences from this sample produce the same CDR3. V is TRBV18 and J is TRBJ2-7; D uncertain. This CDR3 region has 12 residues. Trimming took off 3 bases at V and 4 bases at J, with 7 bases between the two ends. Germline CDR1 and CDR2: KGHSH and LQKENI. The CDR3 DNA reads TGTGCCAGCTCACCGGGCCCTTACGAGCAGTACTTC. Translating gives CASSPGPYEQYF.

The V call is TRBV29-1, the J call TRBJ2-7; 8 nucleotides match TRBD1. The junction had 4 bases not matched to a gene; V was cut back by 3 bases and J by 6 bases. Germline CDR1 is SQVTM and CDR2 is ANQGSEA. The CDR3 is 12 amino acids. CDR3 residues: CSVEETGAEQYF. In nucleotides, the CDR3 is TGCAGCGTTGAGGAGACAGGGGCCGAGCAGTACTTC.

J is TRBJ1-4 and V is TRBV4-3; 10 bases map to TRBD1. The CDR3 spans 19 residues. The junction had 7 bases not matched to a gene; V was cut back by 0 bases and J by 0 bases. Germline values: CDR1 LGHNA, CDR2 YSLEER. CDR3 sequence: CASSQELSGTGATNEKLFF. As DNA, the CDR3 is TGCGCCAGCAGCCAAGAGTTAAGTGGGACAGGGGCAACTAATGAAAAACTGTTTTTT.

The V gene is TRBV11-2, the J gene TRBJ2-5; D may be TRBD2 (5 bases). This CDR3 spans 14 amino acids. Per germline, CDR1 SGHAT and CDR2 FQNNGV. The ends were cut back, 0 bases at V and 3 bases at J, with 8 bases in the middle. CDR3 amino acids: CASSLEAVEETQYF. Here the CDR3 DNA reads TGTGCCAGCAGCTTAGAAGCGGTTGAAGAGACCCAGTACTTC.

This clone has a single count. V is TRBV7-9 and J is TRBJ1-1; 7 bases fit TRBD1. J lost 5 bases, V lost 4 bases, and 10 bases had no gene match. The CDR3 has 15 amino acids. Germline CDR1 and CDR2: SEHNR and FQNEAQ (reference sequence). The CDR3 sequence is CASSSHRGKVTEAFF. The CDR3 DNA reads as TGTGCCAGCAGCTCCCACAGGGGAAAGGTGACTGAAGCTTTCTTT.

The gene calls are TRBV29-1 and TRBJ2-7; D gene uncertain. V was shortened by 5 bases and J by 0 bases, with 8 bases between the two germline ends. The CDR3 consists of 12 residues. The germline gives CDR1 SQVTM, CDR2 ANQGSEA. The CDR3 region is CSVNTRSYEQYF. DNA of the CDR3: TGCAGCGTTAACACGCGCTCCTACGAGCAGTACTTC.

V usage is TRBV30 and J usage is TRBJ1-4; 9 positions agree with TRBD1. Trimming at V came to 4 bases and at J to 2 bases, leaving 2 bases not matched to a gene. CDR3 length equals 14 residues. Germline CDR1 GTSNPN, CDR2 SVGIG (reference sequence). The CDR3 loop reads CAWNGQGTNEKLFF. The DNA of the CDR3 is TGTGCCTGGAACGGACAGGGGACTAATGAAAAACTGTTTTTT.

The J gene is TRBJ2-1, the V gene TRBV3-1 (or the pseudogene TRBV3-2); a weak D match, TRBD1 (6 bases). This CDR3 has 16 amino acids. V was cut by 1 base and J by 2 bases, with 12 bases left in between. CDR1 LGHDT and CDR2 YNNKEL come from the germline V gene (reference sequence). The CDR3 sequence: CASSQGPGDTYNEQFF. The CDR3 DNA reads as TGTGCCAGCAGCCAAGGTCCAGGGGACACCTACAATGAGCAGTTCTTC.

The V and J genes are TRBV5-4 and TRBJ1-4; D not certain. There are 12 residues in the CDR3. The germline CDR1 and CDR2 sequences are SGHNT and YYREEE (reference sequence). Deletions cut 1 base from V and 13 bases from J, with 11 bases between. The CDR3 spells CASSLPEQRLFF. DNA of the CDR3: TGTGCCAGCAGCTTGCCAGAACAGAGACTGTTTTTT.

The rearrangement uses TRBV14 and TRBJ1-1; D not certain. The CDR3 contains 14 residues. Germline loops: CDR1 SGHDN, CDR2 FVKESK. V was cut by 2 bases and J by 5 bases, with 12 bases left in between. The CDR3 here is CASSQQVDLTEAFF. CDR3 nucleotide sequence: TGTGCCAGCAGCCAACAGGTGGATCTGACTGAAGCTTTCTTT.

The DNA for the CDR3 is TGCGCCAGCAGCGATCTCACAGGGGTGAACACTGAAGCTTTCTTT. Translated, it gives CASSDLTGVNTEAFF. The chain is built from TRBV5-1 and TRBJ1-1; 7 bases map to TRBD1. V lost 4 bases, J lost 0 bases, and 6 bases stayed unmatched. This CDR3 has 15 residues. The germline V gene has CDR1 SGHRS and CDR2 YFSETQ.

The J gene is TRBJ1-6, the V gene TRBV6-6; possible D gene TRBD1, 6 bases. Germline lookup yields CDR1 MNHNY and CDR2 SVGAGI (reference sequence). V was trimmed by 5 bases and J by 2 bases, leaving 19 bases between them. This CDR3 contains 18 residues. The chain's CDR3 is CASSRGQRNLAYNSPLHF. CDR3 DNA sequence: TGTGCCAGCAGTCGAGGACAGAGAAACCTTGCCTATAATTCACCCCTCCACTTT.

V gene TRBV4-1 combines with J gene TRBJ2-1; a weak D match, TRBD1 (6 bases). CDR1 and CDR2 from the germline V gene are MGHRA and YSYEKL. The CDR3 runs to 16 residues. V shed 7 bases and J shed 4 bases, with 20 bases lying between them. DNA for the CDR3: TGCGCCAGCACGGAGCGAACAGGGCAAGGGTACAATGAGCAGTTCTTC. Its protein is CASTERTGQGYNEQFF.

This chain uses TRBV30 with TRBJ1-2; D gene unclear. The CDR3 loop spans 15 amino acids. The V and J ends lost 3 bases and 8 bases respectively, with 22 bases between them. The germline CDR1 and CDR2 sequences are GTSNPN and SVGIG (reference sequence). CDR3: CAWSVSFEAPMGYTF. The CDR3 coding sequence is TGTGCCTGGAGCGTTTCCTTTGAAGCCCCTATGGGCTACACCTTC.

V gene TRBV15 combines with J gene TRBJ1-1; maybe TRBD1 (6 bases). The V end was cut by 3 bases, the J end by 3 bases, with 11 bases between. Germline CDR1 and CDR2: LNHNV and YYDKDF (reference sequence). The CDR3 has 14 residues. CDR3 DNA sequence: TGTGCCACCAGCAGGGAAACAGGGCACACTGAAGCTTTCTTT. Its protein is CATSRETGHTEAFF.

This chain joins TRBV14 and TRBJ2-7; D perhaps matches TRBD2 (5 bases). Trimming stripped 3 bases from V and 12 bases from J, with 15 bases between. Per the germline V gene, CDR1 is SGHDN and CDR2 is FVKESK. This CDR3 is built from 12 residues. The CDR3 nucleotides are TGTGCCAGCAGCCATTCGACGGGGATCCTGTACTTC. Protein product: CASSHSTGILYF. Complete variable domain (other parts from reference TRBV14 and TRBJ2-7): EAGVTQFPSHSVIEKGQTVTLRCDPISGHDNLYWYRRVMGKEIKFLLHFVKESKQDESGMPNNRFLAERTGGTYSTLKVQPAELEDSGVYFCASSHSTGILYFGPGTRLTVT.

The chain recombines TRBV5-1 with TRBJ1-6; 7 bases are shared with TRBD1. The germline gives CDR1 SGHRS, CDR2 YFSETQ. The trim removed 5 bases at V and 5 bases at J, leaving 10 bases unmatched. The length of the CDR3 is 16 residues. CDR3 loop: CASRTTDQGDNSPLHF. Here the CDR3 DNA reads TGCGCCAGCAGGACCACTGACCAGGGGGATAATTCACCCCTCCACTTT.

The gene calls are TRBV19 and TRBJ1-1; D perhaps matches TRBD1 (5 bases). The CDR3 spans 14 residues. Between the trimmed V and J ends, which lost 3 bases and 4 bases, there was a span of 12 bases. Germline loops: CDR1 LNHDA, CDR2 SQIVND (reference sequence). The CDR3 DNA follows: TGTGCCAGTAGTATCCAGGGAGCGGTCACTGAAGCTTTCTTT. This codes for CASSIQGAVTEAFF.

V usage is TRBV11-1 and J usage is TRBJ2-7; no reliable D call. V was shortened by 1 base and J by 6 bases, with 10 bases between the two germline ends. Germline assignment: CDR1 SGHAT and CDR2 FQDESV (reference sequence). The CDR3 is 13 amino acids. The CDR3 region has the DNA TGTGCCAGCAGCTTAGAGAACCCTGGCGAGCAGTACTTC. Translated: CASSLENPGEQYF.

The chain employs TRBV4-1 and TRBJ1-4; D gene ambiguous. V was trimmed by 2 bases and J by 3 bases, leaving 13 bases between them. The CDR3 sequence is 16 residues long. CDR1 is MGHRA and CDR2 is YSYEKL in the germline V gene. The CDR3 reads CASSQWTGEANEKLFF. The DNA for the CDR3 is TGCGCCAGCAGCCAATGGACTGGGGAGGCTAATGAAAAACTGTTTTTT.